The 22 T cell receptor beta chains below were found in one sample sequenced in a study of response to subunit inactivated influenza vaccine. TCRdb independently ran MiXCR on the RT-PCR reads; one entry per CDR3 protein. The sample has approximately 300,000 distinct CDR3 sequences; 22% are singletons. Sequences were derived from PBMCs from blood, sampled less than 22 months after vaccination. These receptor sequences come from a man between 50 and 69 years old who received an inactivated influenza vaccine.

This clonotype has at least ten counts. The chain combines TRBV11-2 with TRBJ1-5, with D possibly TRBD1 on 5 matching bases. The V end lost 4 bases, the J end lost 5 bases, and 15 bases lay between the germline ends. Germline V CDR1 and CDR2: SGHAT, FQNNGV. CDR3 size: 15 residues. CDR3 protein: CASSSGPDNYQPQHF. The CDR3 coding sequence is TGTGCCAGCAGCTCAGGGCCGGATAACTATCAGCCCCAGCATTTT.

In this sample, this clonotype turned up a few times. The CDR3 DNA follows: TGTGCCAGCAGGTCCGGGACAGCCAGCACAGATACGCAGTATTTT. It yields the protein CASRSGTASTDTQYF. This sequence joins TRBV7-9 and TRBJ2-3; 7 bases map to TRBD1. This CDR3 contains 15 residues. Per the germline V gene, CDR1 is SEHNR and CDR2 is FQNEAQ (reference sequence). V lost 6 bases, J lost 0 bases, and 6 bases stayed unmatched.

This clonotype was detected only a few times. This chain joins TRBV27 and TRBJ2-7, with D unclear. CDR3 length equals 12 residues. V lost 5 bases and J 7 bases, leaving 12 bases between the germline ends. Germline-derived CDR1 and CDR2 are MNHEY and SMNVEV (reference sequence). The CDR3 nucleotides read TGTGCCAGCAGTACCAACCTACGAGAGCAGTACTTC. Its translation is CASSTNLREQYF.

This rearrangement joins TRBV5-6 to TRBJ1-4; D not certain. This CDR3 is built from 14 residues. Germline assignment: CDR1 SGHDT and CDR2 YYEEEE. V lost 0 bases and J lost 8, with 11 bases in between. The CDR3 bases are TGTGCCAGCAGCTTGGGAACTCTACAGGAAAAACTGTTTTTT. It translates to CASSLGTLQEKLFF.

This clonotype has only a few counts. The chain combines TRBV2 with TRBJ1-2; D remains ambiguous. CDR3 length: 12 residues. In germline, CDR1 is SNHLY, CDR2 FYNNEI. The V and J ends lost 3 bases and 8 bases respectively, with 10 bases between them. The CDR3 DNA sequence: TGTGCCAGCAGTGATGACTTCGGGGGCTACACCTTC. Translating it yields CASSDDFGGYTF.

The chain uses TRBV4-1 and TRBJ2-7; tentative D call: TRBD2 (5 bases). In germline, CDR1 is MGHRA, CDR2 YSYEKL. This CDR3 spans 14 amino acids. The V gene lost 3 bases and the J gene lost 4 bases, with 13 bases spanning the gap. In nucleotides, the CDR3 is TGCGCCAGCAGCCATTTTGGAGGCAATTACGAGCAGTACTTC. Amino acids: CASSHFGGNYEQYF.

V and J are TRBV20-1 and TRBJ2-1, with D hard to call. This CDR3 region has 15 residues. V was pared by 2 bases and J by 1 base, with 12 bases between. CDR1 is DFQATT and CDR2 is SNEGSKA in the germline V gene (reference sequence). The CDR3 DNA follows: TGCAGTGCTAGAACGACGGGTTTTTCCTACAATGAGCAGTTCTTC. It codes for CSARTTGFSYNEQFF.

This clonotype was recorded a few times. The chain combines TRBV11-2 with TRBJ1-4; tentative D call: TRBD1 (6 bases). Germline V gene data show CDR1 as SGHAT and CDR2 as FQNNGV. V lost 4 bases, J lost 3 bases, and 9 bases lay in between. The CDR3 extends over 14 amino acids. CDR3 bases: TGTGCCAGCAGCTCCCACAGGGCTAATGAAAAACTGTTTTTT. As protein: CASSSHRANEKLFF.

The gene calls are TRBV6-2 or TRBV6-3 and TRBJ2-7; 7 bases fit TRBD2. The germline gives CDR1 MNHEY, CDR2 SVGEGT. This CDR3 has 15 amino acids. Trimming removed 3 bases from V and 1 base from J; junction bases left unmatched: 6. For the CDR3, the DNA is TGTGCCAGCAGTTATGAGGCGGGGGTATCCTACGAGCAGTACTTC. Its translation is CASSYEAGVSYEQYF.

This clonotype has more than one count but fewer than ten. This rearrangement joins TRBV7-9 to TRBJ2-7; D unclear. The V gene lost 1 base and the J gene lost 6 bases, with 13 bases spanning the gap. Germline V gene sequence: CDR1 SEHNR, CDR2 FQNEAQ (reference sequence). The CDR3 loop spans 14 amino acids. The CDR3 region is CASSLEVFPFEQYF. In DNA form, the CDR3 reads TGTGCCAGCAGCTTAGAGGTTTTCCCCTTCGAGCAGTACTTC.

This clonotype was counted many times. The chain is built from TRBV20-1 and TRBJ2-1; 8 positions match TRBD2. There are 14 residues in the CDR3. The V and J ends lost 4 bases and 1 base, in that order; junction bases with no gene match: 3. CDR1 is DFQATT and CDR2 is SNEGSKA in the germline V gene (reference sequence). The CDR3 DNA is TGCAGTGCTAAGGGACTAGAATCCTACAATGAGCAGTTCTTC. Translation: CSAKGLESYNEQFF.

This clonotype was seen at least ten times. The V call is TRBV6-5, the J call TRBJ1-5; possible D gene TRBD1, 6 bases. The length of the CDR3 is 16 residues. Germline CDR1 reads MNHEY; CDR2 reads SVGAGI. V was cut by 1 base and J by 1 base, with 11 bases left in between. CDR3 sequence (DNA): TGTGCCAGCAGTTACTTTCCACAGGGCAGCAATCAGCCCCAGCATTTT. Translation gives CASSYFPQGSNQPQHF.

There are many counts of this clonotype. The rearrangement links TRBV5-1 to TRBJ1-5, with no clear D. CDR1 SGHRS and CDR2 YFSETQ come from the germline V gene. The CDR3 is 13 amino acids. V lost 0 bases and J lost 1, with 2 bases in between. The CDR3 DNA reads TGCGCCAGCAGCTTGGACAGCAATCAGCCCCAGCATTTT. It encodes CASSLDSNQPQHF.

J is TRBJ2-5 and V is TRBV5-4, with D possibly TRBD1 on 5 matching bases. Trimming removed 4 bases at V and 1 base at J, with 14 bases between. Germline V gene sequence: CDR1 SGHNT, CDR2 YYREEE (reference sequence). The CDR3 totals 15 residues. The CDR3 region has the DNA TGTGCCAGCAGCCCGCCCGACAGTTTCCAAGAGACCCAGTACTTC. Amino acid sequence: CASSPPDSFQETQYF.

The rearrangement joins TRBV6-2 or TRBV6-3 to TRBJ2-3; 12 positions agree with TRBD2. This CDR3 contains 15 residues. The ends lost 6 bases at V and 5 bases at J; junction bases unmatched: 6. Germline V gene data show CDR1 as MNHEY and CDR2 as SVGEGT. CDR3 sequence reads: CASSWTSGTLDTQYF. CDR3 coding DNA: TGTGCCAGCAGCTGGACTAGCGGGACCCTAGATACGCAGTATTTT.

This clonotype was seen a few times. In DNA form, the CDR3 reads TGTGCCAGCAGTTACTCGGGACCTAGCACAGATACGCAGTATTTT. Protein sequence: CASSYSGPSTDTQYF. This chain links TRBV6-5 with TRBJ2-3; D might be TRBD1 or TRBD2, each matching 5 bases. The V and J ends lost 0 bases and 0 bases respectively, with 7 bases between them. This CDR3 is built from 15 residues. CDR1 and CDR2 (germline): MNHEY, SVGAGI.

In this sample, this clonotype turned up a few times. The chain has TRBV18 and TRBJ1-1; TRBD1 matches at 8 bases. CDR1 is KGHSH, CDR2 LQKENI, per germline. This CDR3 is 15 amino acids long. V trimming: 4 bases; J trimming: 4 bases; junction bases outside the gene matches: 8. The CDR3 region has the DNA TGTGCCAGCTCACTACTGCACAGGGGGTTCACTGAAGCTTTCTTT. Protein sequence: CASSLLHRGFTEAFF. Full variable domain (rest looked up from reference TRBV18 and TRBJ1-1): NAGVMQNPRHLVRRRGQEARLRCSPMKGHSHVYWYRQLPEEGLKFMVYLQKENIIDESGMPKERFSAEFPKEGPSILRIQQVVRGDSAAYFCASSLLHRGFTEAFFGQGTRLTVV.

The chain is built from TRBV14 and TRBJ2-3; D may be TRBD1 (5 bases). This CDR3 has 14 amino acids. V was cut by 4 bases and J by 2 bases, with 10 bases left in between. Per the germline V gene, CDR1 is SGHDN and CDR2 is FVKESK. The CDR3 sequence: CASSPGFVTDTQYF. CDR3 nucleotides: TGTGCCAGCAGCCCAGGGTTTGTCACAGATACGCAGTATTTT.

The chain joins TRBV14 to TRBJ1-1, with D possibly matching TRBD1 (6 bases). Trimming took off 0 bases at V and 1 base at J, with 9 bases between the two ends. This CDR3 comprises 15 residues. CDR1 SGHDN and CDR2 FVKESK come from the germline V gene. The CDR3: CASSQDRGWNTEAFF. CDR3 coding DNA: TGTGCCAGCAGCCAAGACAGGGGCTGGAACACTGAAGCTTTCTTT. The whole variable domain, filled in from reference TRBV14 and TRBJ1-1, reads EAGVTQFPSHSVIEKGQTVTLRCDPISGHDNLYWYRRVMGKEIKFLLHFVKESKQDESGMPNNRFLAERTGGTYSTLKVQPAELEDSGVYFCASSQDRGWNTEAFFGQGTRLTVV.

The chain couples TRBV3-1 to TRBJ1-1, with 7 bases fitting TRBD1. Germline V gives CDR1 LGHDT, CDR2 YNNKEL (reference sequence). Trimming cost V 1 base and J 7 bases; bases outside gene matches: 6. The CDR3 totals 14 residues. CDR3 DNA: TGTGCCAGCAGCCAAGGGTACGGGACAGATGAAGCTTTCTTT. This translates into CASSQGYGTDEAFF.

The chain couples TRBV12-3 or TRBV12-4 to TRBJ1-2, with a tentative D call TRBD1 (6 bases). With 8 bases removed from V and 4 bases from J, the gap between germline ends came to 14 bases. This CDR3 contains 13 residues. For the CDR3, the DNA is TGTGCCAGCGGAATGGGGGCGGGCTATGGCTACACCTTC. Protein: CASGMGAGYGYTF.

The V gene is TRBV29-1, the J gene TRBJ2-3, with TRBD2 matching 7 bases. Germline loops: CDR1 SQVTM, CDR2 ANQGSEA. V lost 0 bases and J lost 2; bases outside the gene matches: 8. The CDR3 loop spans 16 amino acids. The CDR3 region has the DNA TGCAGCGTTGAAGATCGGTCTAGCGGCTTCACAGATACGCAGTATTTT. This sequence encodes CSVEDRSSGFTDTQYF.